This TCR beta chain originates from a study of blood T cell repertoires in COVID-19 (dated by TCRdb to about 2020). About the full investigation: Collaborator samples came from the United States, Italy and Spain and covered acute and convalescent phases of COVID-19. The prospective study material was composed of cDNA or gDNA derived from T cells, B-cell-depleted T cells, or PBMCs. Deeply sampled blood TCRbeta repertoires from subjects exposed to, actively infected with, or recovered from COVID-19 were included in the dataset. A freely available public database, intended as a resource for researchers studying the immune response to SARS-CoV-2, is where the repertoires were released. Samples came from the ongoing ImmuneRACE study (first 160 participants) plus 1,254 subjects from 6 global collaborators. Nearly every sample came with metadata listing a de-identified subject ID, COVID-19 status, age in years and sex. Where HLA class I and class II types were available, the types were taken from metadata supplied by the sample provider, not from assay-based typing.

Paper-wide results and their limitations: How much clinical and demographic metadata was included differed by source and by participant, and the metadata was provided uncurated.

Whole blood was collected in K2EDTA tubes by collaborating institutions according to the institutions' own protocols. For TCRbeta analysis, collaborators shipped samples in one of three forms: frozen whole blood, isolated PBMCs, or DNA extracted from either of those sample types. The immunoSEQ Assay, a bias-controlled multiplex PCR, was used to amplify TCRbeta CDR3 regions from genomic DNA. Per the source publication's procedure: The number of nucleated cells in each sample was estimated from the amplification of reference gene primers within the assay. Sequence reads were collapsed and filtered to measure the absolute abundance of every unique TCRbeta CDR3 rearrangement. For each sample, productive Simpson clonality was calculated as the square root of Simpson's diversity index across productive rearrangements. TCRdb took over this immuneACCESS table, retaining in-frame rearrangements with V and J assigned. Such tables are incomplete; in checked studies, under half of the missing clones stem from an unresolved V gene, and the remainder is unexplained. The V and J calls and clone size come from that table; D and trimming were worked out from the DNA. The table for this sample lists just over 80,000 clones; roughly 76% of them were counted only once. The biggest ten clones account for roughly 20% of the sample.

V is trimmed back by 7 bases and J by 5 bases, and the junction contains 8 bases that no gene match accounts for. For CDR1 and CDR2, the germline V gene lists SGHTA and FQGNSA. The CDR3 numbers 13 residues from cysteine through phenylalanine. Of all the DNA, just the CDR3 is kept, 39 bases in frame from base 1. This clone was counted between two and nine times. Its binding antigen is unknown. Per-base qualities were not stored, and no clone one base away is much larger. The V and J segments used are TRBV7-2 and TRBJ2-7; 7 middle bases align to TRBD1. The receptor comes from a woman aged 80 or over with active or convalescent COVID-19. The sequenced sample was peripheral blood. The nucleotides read TGTGCCAGCATGTGGACAGGTTCGAACGAGCAGTACTTC. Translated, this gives CASMWTGSNEQYF.